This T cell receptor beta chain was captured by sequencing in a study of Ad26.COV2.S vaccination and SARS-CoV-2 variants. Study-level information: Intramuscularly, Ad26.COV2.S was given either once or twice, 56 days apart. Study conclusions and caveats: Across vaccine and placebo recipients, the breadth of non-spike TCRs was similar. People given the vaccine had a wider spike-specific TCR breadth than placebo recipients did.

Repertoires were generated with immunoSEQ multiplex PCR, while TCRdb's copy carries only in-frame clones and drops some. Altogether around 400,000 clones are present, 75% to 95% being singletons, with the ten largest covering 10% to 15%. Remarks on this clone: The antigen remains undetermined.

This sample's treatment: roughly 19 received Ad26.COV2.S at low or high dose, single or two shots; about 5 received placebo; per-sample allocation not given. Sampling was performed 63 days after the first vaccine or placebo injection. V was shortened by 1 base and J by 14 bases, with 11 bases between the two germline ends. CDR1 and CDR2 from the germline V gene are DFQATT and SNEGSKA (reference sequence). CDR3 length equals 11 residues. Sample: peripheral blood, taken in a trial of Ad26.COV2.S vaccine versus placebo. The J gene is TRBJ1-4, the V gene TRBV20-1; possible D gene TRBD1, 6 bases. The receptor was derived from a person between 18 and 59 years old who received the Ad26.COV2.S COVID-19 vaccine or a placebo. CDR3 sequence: CSARVAGVLFF. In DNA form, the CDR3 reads TGCAGTGCTAGAGTCGCAGGGGTGCTGTTTTTT.